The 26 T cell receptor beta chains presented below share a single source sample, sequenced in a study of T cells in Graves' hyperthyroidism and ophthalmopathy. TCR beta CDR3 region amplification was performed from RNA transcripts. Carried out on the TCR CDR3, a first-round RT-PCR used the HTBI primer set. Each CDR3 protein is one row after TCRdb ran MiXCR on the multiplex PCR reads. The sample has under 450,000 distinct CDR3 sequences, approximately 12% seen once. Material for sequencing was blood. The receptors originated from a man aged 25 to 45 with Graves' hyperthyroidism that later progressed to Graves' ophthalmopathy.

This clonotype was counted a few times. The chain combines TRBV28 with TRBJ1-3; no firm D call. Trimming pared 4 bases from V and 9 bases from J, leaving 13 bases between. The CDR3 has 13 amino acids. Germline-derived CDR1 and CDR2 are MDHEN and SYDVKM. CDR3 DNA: TGTGCCAGCAGTTCCGTCCGATACGGCACCATATATTTT. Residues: CASSSVRYGTIYF.

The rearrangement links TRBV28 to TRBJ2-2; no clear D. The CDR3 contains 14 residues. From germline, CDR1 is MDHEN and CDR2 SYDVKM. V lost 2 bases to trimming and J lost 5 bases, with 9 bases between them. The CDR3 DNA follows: TGTGCCAGCAGTTTAGGTCAGAAAACCGGGGAGCTGTTTTTT. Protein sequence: CASSLGQKTGELFF.

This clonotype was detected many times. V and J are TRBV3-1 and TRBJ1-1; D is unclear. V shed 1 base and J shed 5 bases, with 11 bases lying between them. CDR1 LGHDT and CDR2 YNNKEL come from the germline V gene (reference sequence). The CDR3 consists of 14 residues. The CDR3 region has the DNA TGTGCCAGCAGCCAAGTGACGGGGAGTACTGAAGCTTTCTTT. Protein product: CASSQVTGSTEAFF. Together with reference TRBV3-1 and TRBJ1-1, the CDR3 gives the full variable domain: DTAVSQTPKYLVTQMGNDKSIKCEQNLGHDTMYWYKQDSKKFLKIMFSYNNKELIINETVPNRFSPKSPDKAHLNLHINSLELGDSAVYFCASSQVTGSTEAFFGQGTRLTVV.

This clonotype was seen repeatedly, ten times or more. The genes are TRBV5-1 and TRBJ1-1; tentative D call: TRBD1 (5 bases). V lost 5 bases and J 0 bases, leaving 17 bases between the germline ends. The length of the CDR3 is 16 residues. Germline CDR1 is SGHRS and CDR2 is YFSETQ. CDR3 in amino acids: CASRSWGSGLNTEAFF. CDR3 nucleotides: TGCGCCAGCAGATCATGGGGCAGCGGATTGAACACTGAAGCTTTCTTT.

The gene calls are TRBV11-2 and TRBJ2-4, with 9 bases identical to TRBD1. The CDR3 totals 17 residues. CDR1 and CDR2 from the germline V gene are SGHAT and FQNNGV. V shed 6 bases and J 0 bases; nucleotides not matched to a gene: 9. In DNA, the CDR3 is TGTGCCAGCAGGCGGGACAGGGATTCATTAGCCAAAAACATTCAGTACTTC. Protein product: CASRRDRDSLAKNIQYF.

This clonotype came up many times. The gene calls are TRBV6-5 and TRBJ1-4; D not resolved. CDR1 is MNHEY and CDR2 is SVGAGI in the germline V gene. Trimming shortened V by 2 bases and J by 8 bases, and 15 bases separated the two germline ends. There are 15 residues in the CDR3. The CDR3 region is CASSYQYRSGEKLFF. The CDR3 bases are TGTGCCAGCAGTTACCAATACCGATCGGGGGAAAAACTGTTTTTT.

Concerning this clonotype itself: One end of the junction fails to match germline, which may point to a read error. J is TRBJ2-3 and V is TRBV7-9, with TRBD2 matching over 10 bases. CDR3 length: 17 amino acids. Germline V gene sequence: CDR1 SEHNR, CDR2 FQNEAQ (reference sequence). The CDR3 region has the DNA TGTGCCATCAGCCAGCGGGGGGGTAAATATGGCACAGATACGCAGTATTTT. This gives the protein CAISQRGGKYGTDTQYF.

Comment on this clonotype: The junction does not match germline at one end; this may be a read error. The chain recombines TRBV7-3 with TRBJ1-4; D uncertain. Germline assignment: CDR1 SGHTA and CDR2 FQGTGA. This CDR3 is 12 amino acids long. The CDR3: CASAAANEKLSF. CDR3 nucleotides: TGTGCCAGCGCCGCAGCTAATGAAAAACTGTCTTTT.

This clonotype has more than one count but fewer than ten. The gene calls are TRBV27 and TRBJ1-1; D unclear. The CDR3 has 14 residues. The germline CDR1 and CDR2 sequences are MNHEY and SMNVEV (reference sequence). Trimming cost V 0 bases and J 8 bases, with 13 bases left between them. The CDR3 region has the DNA TGTGCCAGCAGTTTATCTTGGCCAGGATGGGAAGCTTTCTTT. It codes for CASSLSWPGWEAFF.

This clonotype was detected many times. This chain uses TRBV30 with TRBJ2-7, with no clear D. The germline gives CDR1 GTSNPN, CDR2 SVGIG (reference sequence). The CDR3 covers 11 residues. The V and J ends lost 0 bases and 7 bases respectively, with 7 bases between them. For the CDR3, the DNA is TGTGCCTGGAGTGTACAGAAAGAGCAGTACTTC. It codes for CAWSVQKEQYF.

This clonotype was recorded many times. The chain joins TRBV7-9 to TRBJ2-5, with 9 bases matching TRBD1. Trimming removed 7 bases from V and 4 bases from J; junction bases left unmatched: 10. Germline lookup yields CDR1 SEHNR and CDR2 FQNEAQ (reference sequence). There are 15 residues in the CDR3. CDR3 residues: CASTPPGQGRETQYF. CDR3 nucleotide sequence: TGTGCCAGCACCCCACCCGGACAGGGGAGAGAGACCCAGTACTTC.

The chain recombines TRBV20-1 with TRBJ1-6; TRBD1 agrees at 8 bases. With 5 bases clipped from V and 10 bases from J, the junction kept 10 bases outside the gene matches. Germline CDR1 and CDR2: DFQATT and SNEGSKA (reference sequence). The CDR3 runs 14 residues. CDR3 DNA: TGCAGTGCTCCAGAACGGACAGGGAGGTCACCCCTCCACTTT. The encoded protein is CSAPERTGRSPLHF.

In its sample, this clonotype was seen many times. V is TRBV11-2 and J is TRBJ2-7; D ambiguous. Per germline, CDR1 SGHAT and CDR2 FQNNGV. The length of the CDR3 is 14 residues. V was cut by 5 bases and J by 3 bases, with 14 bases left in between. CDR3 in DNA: TGTGCCAGCAGCCAAACTAAAAGACTCTACGAGCAGTACTTC. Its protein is CASSQTKRLYEQYF.

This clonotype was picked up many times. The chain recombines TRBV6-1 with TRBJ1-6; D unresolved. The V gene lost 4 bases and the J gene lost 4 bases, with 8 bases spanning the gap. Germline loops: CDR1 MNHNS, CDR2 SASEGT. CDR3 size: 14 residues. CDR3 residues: CASSADGYNSPLHF. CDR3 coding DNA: TGTGCCAGCAGTGCGGACGGGTATAATTCACCCCTCCACTTT.

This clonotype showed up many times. The CDR3 sequence: CASSPGTGGTEQYF. In DNA, the CDR3 is TGTGCCAGCTCACCAGGGACAGGGGGTACCGAGCAGTACTTC. This chain links TRBV18 with TRBJ2-7; 11 bases align to TRBD1. Trimming at V came to 2 bases and at J to 6 bases, leaving 3 bases not matched to a gene. Germline V lookup: CDR1 KGHSH, CDR2 LQKENI. This CDR3 is built from 14 residues.

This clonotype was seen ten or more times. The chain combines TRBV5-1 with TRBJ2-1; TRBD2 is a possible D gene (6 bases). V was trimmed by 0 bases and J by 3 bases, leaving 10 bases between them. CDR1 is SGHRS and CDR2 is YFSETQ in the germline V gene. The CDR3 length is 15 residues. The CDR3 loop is CASSLETGVYNEQFF. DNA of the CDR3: TGCGCCAGCAGCTTGGAGACGGGGGTCTACAATGAGCAGTTCTTC.

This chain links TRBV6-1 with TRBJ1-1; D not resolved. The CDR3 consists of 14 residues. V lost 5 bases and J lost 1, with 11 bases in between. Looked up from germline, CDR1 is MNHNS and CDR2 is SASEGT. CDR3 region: CASSNHTKNTEAFF. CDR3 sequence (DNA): TGTGCCAGCAGTAACCACACCAAGAACACTGAAGCTTTCTTT.

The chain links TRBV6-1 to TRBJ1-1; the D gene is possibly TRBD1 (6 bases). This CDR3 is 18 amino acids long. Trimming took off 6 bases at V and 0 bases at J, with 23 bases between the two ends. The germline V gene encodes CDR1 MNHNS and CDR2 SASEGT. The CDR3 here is CASSGVWGGPELNTEAFF. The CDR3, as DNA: TGTGCCAGCAGCGGGGTTTGGGGGGGGCCCGAACTGAACACTGAAGCTTTCTTT.

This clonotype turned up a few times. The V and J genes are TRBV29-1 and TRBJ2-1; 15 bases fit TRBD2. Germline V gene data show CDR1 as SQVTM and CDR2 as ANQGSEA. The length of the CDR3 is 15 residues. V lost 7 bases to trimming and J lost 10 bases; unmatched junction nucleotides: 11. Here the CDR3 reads CSGGGLAGGLGEQFF. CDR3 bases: TGCAGCGGGGGGGGACTAGCGGGGGGACTAGGGGAGCAGTTCTTC.

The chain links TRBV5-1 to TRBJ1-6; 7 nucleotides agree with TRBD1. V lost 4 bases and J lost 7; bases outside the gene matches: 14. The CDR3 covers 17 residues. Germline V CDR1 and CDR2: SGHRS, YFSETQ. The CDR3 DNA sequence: TGCGCCAGCAGCCTCTTACCCCCGGGACAGAGAAATTCACCCCTCCACTTT. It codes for CASSLLPPGQRNSPLHF.

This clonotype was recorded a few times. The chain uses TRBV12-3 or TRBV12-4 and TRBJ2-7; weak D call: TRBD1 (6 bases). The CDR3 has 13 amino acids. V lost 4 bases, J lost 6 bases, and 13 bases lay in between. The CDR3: CASSSGQFAEQYF. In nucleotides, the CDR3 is TGTGCCAGCAGTTCGGGACAATTTGCCGAGCAGTACTTC.

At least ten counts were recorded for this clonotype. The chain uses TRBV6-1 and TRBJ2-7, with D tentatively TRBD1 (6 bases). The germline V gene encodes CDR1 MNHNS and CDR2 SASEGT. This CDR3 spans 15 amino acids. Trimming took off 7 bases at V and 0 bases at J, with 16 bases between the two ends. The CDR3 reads CASNTDRRNSYEQYF. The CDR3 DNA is TGTGCCAGCAACACGGACAGAAGAAACTCCTACGAGCAGTACTTC.

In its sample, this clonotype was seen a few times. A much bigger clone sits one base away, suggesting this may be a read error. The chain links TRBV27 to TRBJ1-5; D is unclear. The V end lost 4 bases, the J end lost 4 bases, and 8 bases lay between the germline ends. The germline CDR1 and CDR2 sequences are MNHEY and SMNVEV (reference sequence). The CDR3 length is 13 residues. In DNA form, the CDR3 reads TGTGCCAGCAGTTCGGGCCTTAATCAGCCCCAGCATTTT. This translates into CASSSGLNQPQHF.

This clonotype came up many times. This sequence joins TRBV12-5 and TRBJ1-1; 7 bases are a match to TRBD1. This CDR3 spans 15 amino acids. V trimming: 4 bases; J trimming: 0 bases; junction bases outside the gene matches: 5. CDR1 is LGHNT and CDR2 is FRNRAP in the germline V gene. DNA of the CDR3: TGTGCTAGTGGTTCCAGGACAGGCATGAACACTGAAGCTTTCTTT. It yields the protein CASGSRTGMNTEAFF. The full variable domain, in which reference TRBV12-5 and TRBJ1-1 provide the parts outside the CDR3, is DARVTQTPRHKVTEMGQEVTMRCQPILGHNTVFWYRQTMMQGLELLAYFRNRAPLDDSGMPKDRFSAEMPDATLATLKIQPSEPRDSAVYFCASGSRTGMNTEAFFGQGTRLTVV.

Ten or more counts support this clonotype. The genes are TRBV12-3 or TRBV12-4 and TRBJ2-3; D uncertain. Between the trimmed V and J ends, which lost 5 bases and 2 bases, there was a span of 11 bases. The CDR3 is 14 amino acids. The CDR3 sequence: CASSQLMDTDTQYF. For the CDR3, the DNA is TGTGCCAGCAGTCAGCTAATGGACACAGATACGCAGTATTTT.

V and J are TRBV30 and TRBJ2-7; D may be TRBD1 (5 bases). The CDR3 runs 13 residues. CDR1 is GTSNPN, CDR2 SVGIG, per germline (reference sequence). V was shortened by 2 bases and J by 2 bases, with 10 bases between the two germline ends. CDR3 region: CAWSPGYPYEQYF. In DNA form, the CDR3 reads TGTGCCTGGAGTCCAGGGTACCCCTACGAGCAGTACTTC. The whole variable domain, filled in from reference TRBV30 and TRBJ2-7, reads SQTIHQWPATLVQPVGSPLSLECTVEGTSNPNLYWYRQAAGRGLQLLFYSVGIGQISSEVPQNLSASRPQDRQFILSSKKLLLSDSGFYLCAWSPGYPYEQYFGPGTRLTVT.